This TCR beta chain comes out of a study of cytomegalovirus exposure and HLA in healthy donors. Trimming removed 3 bases at V and 0 bases at J, with 9 bases between. The CDR3 has 14 amino acids. Per the germline V gene, CDR1 is MDHEN and CDR2 is SYDVKM. Regarding the study as a whole: Most TCR sequences were uncommon, yet certain public TCRs appeared in many donors. In the 95 to 150 validation repertoires, just under 95% of cluster scores exceeded 0, per a later analysis.

These donors were members of the approximately 120-subject validation cohort, a group separate from the approximately 700-subject first cohort. Note on this clone: Its antigen remains unknown.

Sequencing used immunoSEQ multiplex PCR; TCRdb keeps in-frame clones, though not all of them. This table has 76,000 or so clones, 94% appearing once. Sequenced material: PBMCs. The chain uses TRBV28 and TRBJ2-7, with a tentative D call TRBD2 (5 bases). The receptor's source is a woman under 30 in good health and CMV-seropositive. The CDR3 sequence is CASSFWAGSYEQYF. Written as DNA, the CDR3 is TGTGCCAGCAGTTTCTGGGCGGGCTCCTACGAGCAGTACTTC.